The entry below describes one TCR beta chain. Its antigen remains unidentified. Assays captured around 92,000 TCR templates per sample. The protocol was immunoSEQ multiplex PCR, while the TCRdb copy is restricted to in-frame clones and leaves out a portion. The sample gives 50,000 to 70,000 clones, roughly 96% of which show up once; about 0.1% is in the top ten. The length of the CDR3 is 15 residues. V lost 0 bases, J lost 6 bases, and 0 bases stayed unmatched. CDR1 MNHNY and CDR2 SVGAGI come from the germline V gene (reference sequence). The data were taken from a study of siplizumab effects on memory and regulatory T cells. General observations from the study: Tregs that proliferated in siplizumab cultures did not have their suppressive function confirmed. Naive T cells appeared more diverse than memory cells and seemed to be major alloresponse contributors.

The sample consisted of naive CD8+ T cells sorted from blood. This receptor was taken from a human donor in good health. The chain is built from TRBV6-6 and TRBJ1-6; 9 nucleotides align to TRBD1. The CDR3 here is CASSYSTGGNSPLHF. The CDR3 DNA is TGTGCCAGCAGTTACTCGACAGGGGGTAATTCACCCCTCCACTTT.